This T cell receptor (beta chain) came from a study of blood T cells in healthy people across ages. Study outcomes and limitations: Roughly linear declines in TCR beta diversity per million T cells occurred with age.

Next came a second PCR, run for roughly 6 to 11 cycles, which used a sample-barcoded 5' primer along with a J-beta primer mix. In TCRdb, the 5' RACE reads were re-called with MiXCR into one record per CDR3 protein. The sample comprises some 730,000 distinct CDR3 sequences, 22% of which are singletons, and around a fifth rests with the top ten. Germline CDR1 SGHAT, CDR2 FQNNGV. Germline trimming cut 3 bases from V and 2 bases from J; bases unmatched to any gene: 2. The CDR3 is 15 amino acids. In this sample, this clonotype turned up a few times. Antigen: not known. Sequencing was carried out using blood. This clonotype was sampled from a man aged 70-80 years in good health. The chain uses TRBV11-2 and TRBJ2-7; TRBD2 aligns across 12 bases. CDR3 in DNA: TGTGCCAGCAGCTTCGGACTAGCGGGGACCTACGAGCAGTACTTC. Amino acids: CASSFGLAGTYEQYF.